The rows below give T cell receptor beta chains drawn from one sample of a study of preoperative IRX-2 immunotherapy in early breast cancer. Here immunoSEQ multiplex PCR was the method, and the copy in TCRdb shows in-frame clones only, minus some. Of some 42,000 clones detected, 82% appear once; the ten largest clones hold about 1.5%. Material: lymph node tissue, obtained after IRX-2 immunotherapy. The receptor set was obtained from a human donor with breast cancer. The CDR3 runs from the conserved cysteine through the conserved F or W. The D gene is left open where the match is weak. Clone sizes are given selectively: once, few, many, or a class where the clone is expanded.

abundance	v_gene	j_gene	d_gene	CDR3nt	CDR3aa
.	TRBV6-8	TRBJ2-5	TRBD2	TGTGCCAGCACCAGCGGGGGGACGTTAGAGACCCAGTACTTC	CASTSGGTLETQYF
.	TRBV7-7	TRBJ1-1	TRBD1	TGTGCCAGCAGCTTAATCGGACAGGCGGGGACTGAAGCTTTCTTT	CASSLIGQAGTEAFF
.	TRBV5-1	TRBJ2-7	TRBD2	TGCGCCAGCAGCCCCGGCCCAGCGGGGGGTTCCTACGAGCAGTACTTC	CASSPGPAGGSYEQYF
once	TRBV2	TRBJ1-4	.	TGTGCCAGCTGGACAGACTTTGCAACTAATGAAAAACTGTTTTTT	CASWTDFATNEKLFF
.	TRBV10-2	TRBJ2-7	TRBD1	TGCGCCAGCACCGGACAGGGGGTATCCTACGAGCAGTACTTC	CASTGQGVSYEQYF
once	TRBV6-8	TRBJ1-2	TRBD1	TGTGCCAGCAGGCTCCCCCCGGGACAGGGGGCGGACTATGGCTACACCTTC	CASRLPPGQGADYGYTF
once	TRBV6-8	TRBJ1-1	.	TGTGCCAGCAGTTACGTTCAGCAGGACACTGAAGCTTTCTTT	CASSYVQQDTEAFF
.	TRBV6-8	TRBJ2-7	.	TGTGCCATCAGCCGACAGGCATATAGCTACGAGCAGTACTTC	CAISRQAYSYEQYF
.	TRBV6-8	TRBJ2-7	TRBD2	TGTGCCAGCAGTTACTCGTCGGGGAGGGTCCCCTACGAGCAGTACTTC	CASSYSSGRVPYEQYF
.	TRBV28	TRBJ1-2	TRBD1	TGTGCCAGCAGTCCCTCGGGACAGGGGGCTGGTGGTGGCTACACCTTC	CASSPSGQGAGGGYTF
.	TRBV28	TRBJ1-3	TRBD1	TGTGCCAGCAGCATGGGGGGGACAGGCCTTAGAAACACCATATATTTT	CASSMGGTGLRNTIYF
.	TRBV10-2	TRBJ1-1	.	TGCGCCAGCAGTGAGCTCCCGGTTGAAGTGAACACTGAAGCTTTCTTT	CASSELPVEVNTEAFF
.	TRBV5-1	TRBJ2-1	.	TGCGCCAGCAGCTTGGCCCCCGGTACAGGATACAATGAGCAGTTCTTC	CASSLAPGTGYNEQFF
.	TRBV14	TRBJ1-1	.	TGTGCCAGCAGGCAGGGCCCGAACACTGAAGCTTTCTTT	CASRQGPNTEAFF
.	TRBV11-3	TRBJ1-5	.	TGTGCCAGCAGCTTAGGGAGCTATAGCAATCAGCCCCAGCATTTT	CASSLGSYSNQPQHF
.	TRBV6-8	TRBJ2-7	TRBD1	TGTGCCATCAGGAATCCGGGACAGGGAGTCCACGAGCAGTACTTC	CAIRNPGQGVHEQYF
.	TRBV18	TRBJ1-1	.	TGTGCCAGCTCCGGAGGAAGTAGCATAAACACTGAAGCTTTCTTT	CASSGGSSINTEAFF
.	TRBV10-2	TRBJ1-2	.	TGCGCCAGCAGCAGTATCCGCCGGGGCTACACCTTC	CASSSIRRGYTF
.	TRBV7-7	TRBJ1-4	.	TGTGCTAGCAGTAGGACTGGCGAGTTGATCGCAACTAATGAAAAACTGTTTTTT	CASSRTGELIATNEKLFF
.	TRBV19	TRBJ1-1	.	TGTGCCAGTAGTACACAAGCCGGGAGTGAAGCTTTCTTT	CASSTQAGSEAFF
once	TRBV5-1	TRBJ2-3	.	TGCGCCAGCAGCTCGATGGCGAGCACAGATACGCAGTATTTT	CASSSMASTDTQYF
.	TRBV7-8	TRBJ2-3	.	TGTGCCAGCAGTGGTGGGACTCCCCGCGGAGATACGCAGTATTTT	CASSGGTPRGDTQYF
.	TRBV15	TRBJ1-5	TRBD1	TGTGCCACCAGCCCTCACAGGGGAGGCGTCGGACAGCCCCAGCATTTT	CATSPHRGGVGQPQHF
.	TRBV11-3	TRBJ2-3	.	TGTGCCAGCGGTTCAGGGGTTTACTCAGCAGATACGCAGTATTTT	CASGSGVYSADTQYF
.	TRBV29-1	TRBJ2-3	.	TGCAGCGTTGAACGAGGTAGACCCACAGATACGCAGTATTTT	CSVERGRPTDTQYF
few	TRBV11-3	TRBJ1-2	TRBD1	TGTGCCAGCAGCTCCAGAGGTTCAGGGGGCGTCGCCTATGGCTACACCTTC	CASSSRGSGGVAYGYTF
.	TRBV7-1	TRBJ2-4	.	TGTGCTAGCAGCTCCGGACAGAGGGACATTCAGTACTTC	CASSSGQRDIQYF
.	TRBV6-8	TRBJ1-5	TRBD1	TGTGCCAGCAGTTCGACAGGGCCACATCAGCCCCAGCATTTT	CASSSTGPHQPQHF
few	TRBV11-3	TRBJ2-5	TRBD1	TGTGCCAGCAGCATCAGACAGGGGAGAGAGACCCAGTACTTC	CASSIRQGRETQYF
.	TRBV28	TRBJ2-7	TRBD1	TGTGCCAGCAGCCCGGGGGACAGGCTGTACGAGCAGTACTTC	CASSPGDRLYEQYF
.	TRBV19	TRBJ2-7	TRBD2	TGTGCCAGTAGTATAGCTAGCGGGGGATACTCCTACGAGCAGTACTTC	CASSIASGGYSYEQYF
.	TRBV1	TRBJ2-7	.	TGCGCCAGCAGCCAAGATCATCAGCTTCCTACGAAAGAACAGTACTTC	CASSQDHQLPTKEQYF
.	TRBV11-3	TRBJ1-6	.	TGTGCCAGCAGCTTGAATTCGAAAGTTGGGTCCTATAATTCACCCCTCCACTTT	CASSLNSKVGSYNSPLHF
.	TRBV6-8	TRBJ2-7	TRBD1	TGTGCCAGCAGGAGTGAGCCGGGACAGGGTTACGAGCAGTACTTC	CASRSEPGQGYEQYF
.	TRBV7-1	TRBJ2-1	TRBD1	TGTGCCAGCAGCTTAGATGGGACAGGGCTCGGTGTTGAGCAGTTCTTC	CASSLDGTGLGVEQFF
few	TRBV11-3	TRBJ2-3	TRBD2	TGTGCCAGCAGCCGCGGACTAGCGGACACAGATACGCAGTATTTT	CASSRGLADTDTQYF
.	TRBV28	TRBJ1-1	TRBD1	TGTGCCAGCAGCCCCAGGACAGGGTATTCAACTGAAGCTTTCTTT	CASSPRTGYSTEAFF
.	TRBV11-3	TRBJ1-4	TRBD1	TGTGCCAGCAGCTTCTCTGGGACAGAGTATGAAAAACTGTTTTTT	CASSFSGTEYEKLFF
once	TRBV11-3	TRBJ1-2	.	TGTGCCAGCAGCTTAGACAGGGCTAACTATGGCTACACCTTC	CASSLDRANYGYTF
.	TRBV6-8	TRBJ1-5	TRBD1	TGTGCCAGCAGTCCCCGACAGGGAGCTTTCAATCAGCCCCAGCATTTT	CASSPRQGAFNQPQHF
.	TRBV19	TRBJ1-5	TRBD1	TGTGCCAGTAGTATTGCAGGGGGATCCTTCAATCAGCCCCAGCATTTT	CASSIAGGSFNQPQHF
.	TRBV25-1	TRBJ1-6	TRBD1	TGTGCCAGCAGTGTGTCCCCGGGACAGGGTTGGAATTCACCCCTCCACTTT	CASSVSPGQGWNSPLHF